This T cell receptor beta chain is from a study of blood T cell repertoires in COVID-19. The overall study: The United States, Italy and Spain were the sources of the acute and convalescent COVID-19 samples.

Those enrolled, adults aged roughly 18 to 95 years, came from roughly 22 US areas. Cohorts were determined from participant-reported clinical history. Data came from immunoSEQ multiplex PCR; TCRdb stores just in-frame clones and leaves some out. The table has about 220,000 clones, about nine tenths seen once. Source material: PBMCs or T cells enriched from blood (not recorded which). This receptor was taken from a woman aged 25 to 39 with acute COVID-19.

CDR3 DNA sequence: TGTGCCAGCACCTTAGGGGATCAGCCCCAGCATTTT. This codes for CASTLGDQPQHF. The chain is built from TRBV12-3 or TRBV12-4 and TRBJ1-5; a possible D gene is TRBD1 (5 bases). The germline V and J ends were trimmed by 7 bases and 5 bases, with 9 bases remaining between them. CDR3 size: 12 residues.